This T cell receptor (beta chain) was profiled in a study of T-cell memory formation after mild COVID-19. In the study overall: TCR clusters mostly belonged to single donors. General study results and limits: Those CD4+ clones that contracted were mainly in CM and EM (CD8+ ones in EMRA). A second wave expanding day 15 to 37 was CD4+-biased; contracting clones were balanced. There was no confirmation that second-wave clones peaking on day 37 were SARS-CoV-2 specific.

TCRdb recomputed calls from the 5' RACE reads with MiXCR, one row per CDR3 protein. The profile covers about 560,000 distinct CDR3 sequences, with about a sixth appearing a single time and approximately 12% taken by the ten largest. Note on this clonotype: Antigen: not known.

Germline CDR1 DFQATT, CDR2 SNEGSKA (reference sequence). The germline V and J ends were trimmed by 5 bases and 1 base, with 12 bases remaining between them. This CDR3 comprises 13 residues. Sequencing was done on a sample of PBMCs or a T cell subset sorted from them (not recorded which). This chain connects TRBV20-1 to TRBJ2-7; D ambiguous. The TCR originated in an adult woman who had mild COVID-19 (a few samples of this study predate the infection). Cell type and time point are not known. The CDR3: CSASDGLSYEQYF. The CDR3 DNA is TGCAGTGCTTCGGACGGCTTATCCTACGAGCAGTACTTC.